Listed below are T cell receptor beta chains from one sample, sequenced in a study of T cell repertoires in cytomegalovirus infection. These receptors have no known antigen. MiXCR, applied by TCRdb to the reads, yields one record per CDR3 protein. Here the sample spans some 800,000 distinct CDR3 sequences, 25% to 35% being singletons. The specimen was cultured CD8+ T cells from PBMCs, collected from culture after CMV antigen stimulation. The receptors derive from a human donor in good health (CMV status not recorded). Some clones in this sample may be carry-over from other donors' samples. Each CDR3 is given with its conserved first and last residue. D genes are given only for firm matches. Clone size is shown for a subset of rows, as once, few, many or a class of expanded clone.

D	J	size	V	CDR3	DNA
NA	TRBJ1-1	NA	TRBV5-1	CASIRAPSDGEAFF	TGCGCCAGCATCCGGGCCCCAAGCGACGGTGAAGCTTTCTTT
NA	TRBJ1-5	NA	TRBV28	CASSPGRGLDQPQHF	TGTGCCAGCAGCCCGGGCCGGGGGCTAGATCAGCCCCAGCATTTT
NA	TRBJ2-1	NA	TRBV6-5	CASSYWVPPDNEQFF	TGTGCCAGCAGTTACTGGGTCCCCCCGGACAATGAGCAGTTCTTC
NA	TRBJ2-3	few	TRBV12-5	CASGPNTDTQYF	TGTGCTAGTGGCCCCAACACAGATACGCAGTATTTT
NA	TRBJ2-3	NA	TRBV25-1	CASSDKGHQTDTQYF	TGTGCCAGCAGTGATAAGGGACACCAGACAGATACGCAGTATTTT
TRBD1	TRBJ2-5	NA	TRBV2	CATLTRGQGSAQTQYF	TGTGCCACCTTAACTCGGGGACAGGGTAGCGCCCAGACCCAGTACTTC
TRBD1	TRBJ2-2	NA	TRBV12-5	CASGHTGGTNTGELFF	TGTGCTAGTGGACATACAGGGGGAACGAACACCGGGGAGCTGTTTTTT
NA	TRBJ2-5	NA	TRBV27	CASSPPGRPQETQYF	TGTGCCAGCAGTCCTCCGGGACGGCCCCAAGAGACCCAGTACTTC
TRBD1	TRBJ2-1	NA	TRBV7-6	CASSPQWGQGDNEQFF	TGTGCCAGCAGCCCTCAATGGGGACAGGGTGACAATGAGCAGTTCTTC
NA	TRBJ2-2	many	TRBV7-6	CASSLTEGHGELFF	TGTGCCAGCAGCTTAACGGAGGGTCACGGGGAGCTGTTTTTT
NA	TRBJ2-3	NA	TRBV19	CASSSPRPSTDTQYF	TGTGCCAGTAGTTCTCCACGACCTAGCACAGATACGCAGTATTTT
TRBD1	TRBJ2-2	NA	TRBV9	CASSASGTVNTGELFF	TGTGCCAGCAGCGCATCCGGGACAGTGAACACCGGGGAGCTGTTTTTT
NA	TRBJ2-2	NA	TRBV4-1	CASSQESVTGYPGELFF	TGCGCCAGCAGCCAAGAATCGGTTACAGGGTACCCCGGGGAGCTGTTTTTT
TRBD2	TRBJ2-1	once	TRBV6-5	CASSCSSLAGGPDEQFF	TGTGCCAGCAGTTGCTCGAGCTTGGCGGGGGGGCCTGATGAGCAGTTCTTC
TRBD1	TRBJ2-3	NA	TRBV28	CASSLGTVGLTDTQYF	TGTGCCAGCAGTTTAGGGACAGTTGGACTCACAGATACGCAGTATTTT
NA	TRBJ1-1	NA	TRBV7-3	CASSLRYGGGTEAFF	TGTGCCAGCAGCCTACGATATGGGGGCGGCACTGAAGCTTTCTTT
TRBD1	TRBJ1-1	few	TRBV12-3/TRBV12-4	CASSFGTGAFGAFF	TGTGCCAGCAGTTTCGGTACAGGGGCCTTCGGGGCTTTCTTT
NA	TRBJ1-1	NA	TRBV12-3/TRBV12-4	CASSLIWLRAEAFF	TGTGCCAGCAGTTTAATTTGGCTGCGAGCTGAAGCTTTCTTT
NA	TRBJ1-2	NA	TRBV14	CASSQKRTRGYTF	TGTGCCAGCAGCCAAAAGAGGACGCGTGGCTACACCTTC
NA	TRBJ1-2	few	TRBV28	CASSSGGHSFYGYTF	TGTGCCAGCAGTTCTGGGGGACACTCATTCTATGGCTACACCTTC
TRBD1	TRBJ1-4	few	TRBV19	CASQGGSNEKLFF	TGTGCCTCCCAGGGGGGAAGTAATGAAAAACTGTTTTTT
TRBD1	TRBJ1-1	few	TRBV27	CASRLGQGATEAFF	TGTGCCAGCAGGTTGGGACAGGGGGCTACTGAAGCTTTCTTT
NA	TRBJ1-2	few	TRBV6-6	CASSAPARDNYGYTF	TGTGCCAGCAGTGCTCCAGCCCGGGATAACTATGGCTACACCTTC
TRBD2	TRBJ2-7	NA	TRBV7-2	CASSRPLAGGRGKYEQYF	TGTGCCAGCAGCCGACCACTAGCGGGGGGGCGGGGTAAATACGAGCAGTACTTC
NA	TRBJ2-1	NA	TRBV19	CASSSFDEQFF	TGTGCCAGTAGTAGCTTTGATGAGCAGTTCTTC
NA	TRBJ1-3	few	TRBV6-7	CASSYSPGMAYSGNTIYF	TGTGCCAGCAGTTACTCCCCCGGGATGGCTTACTCTGGAAACACCATATATTTT
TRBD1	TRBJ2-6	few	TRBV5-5	CASSPWGDRELQAYPLGANVLTF	TGTGCCAGCAGCCCATGGGGTGACAGGGAGCTACAAGCCTACCCTCTTGGGGCCAACGTCCTGACTTTC
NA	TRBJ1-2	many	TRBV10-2	CASSVYGRIHGYTF	TGCGCCAGCAGTGTCTACGGGCGGATCCATGGCTACACCTTC
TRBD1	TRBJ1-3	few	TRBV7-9	CASSLKPGGLPGNTIYF	TGTGCCAGCAGCTTAAAGCCAGGGGGCTTGCCTGGAAACACCATATATTTT
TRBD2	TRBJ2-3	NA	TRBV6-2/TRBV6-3	CATSLAGHTDTQYF	TGTGCCACCTCTTTAGCGGGCCACACAGATACGCAGTATTTT
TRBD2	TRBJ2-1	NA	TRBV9	CASSGSGGTVGEQFF	TGTGCCAGCAGCGGAAGCGGGGGGACGGTCGGGGAGCAGTTCTTC
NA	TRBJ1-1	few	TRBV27	CASASVDAVQTEAFF	TGTGCCAGCGCCTCTGTGGACGCGGTTCAAACTGAAGCTTTCTTT
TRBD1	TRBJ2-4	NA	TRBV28	CASSFWDRGSRDIQYF	TGTGCCAGCAGTTTTTGGGACAGGGGATCAAGAGACATTCAGTACTTC